This T cell receptor beta chain was sequenced for a study of shared clonotypes between healthy human individuals. This CDR3 is built from 13 residues. Germline lookup yields CDR1 SGHKS and CDR2 YYEKEE (reference sequence). Trimming cost V 1 base and J 8 bases, with 7 bases left between them. The repertoire was sequenced with immunoSEQ multiplex PCR; TCRdb's copy has only in-frame clones and lacks some. The data contain about 1 million clones, approximately 72% of them singletons. The chain recombines TRBV5-5 with TRBJ1-6; D call uncertain. This TCR was sampled from a young man in good health. Sequences were obtained from memory CD4+ T cells sorted from blood. Sample subset: CD45RA-negative fraction. This CDR3 reads CASSLSLYSPLHF. As DNA, the CDR3 is TGTGCCAGCAGCTTGTCTTTATATTCACCCCTCCACTTT. Filled out from reference TRBV5-5 and TRBJ1-6, the complete variable domain reads DAGVTQSPTHLIKTRGQQVTLRCSPISGHKSVSWYQQVLGQGPQFIFQYYEKEERGRGNFPDRFSARQFPNYSSELNVNALLLGDSALYLCASSLSLYSPLHFGNGTRLTVT.